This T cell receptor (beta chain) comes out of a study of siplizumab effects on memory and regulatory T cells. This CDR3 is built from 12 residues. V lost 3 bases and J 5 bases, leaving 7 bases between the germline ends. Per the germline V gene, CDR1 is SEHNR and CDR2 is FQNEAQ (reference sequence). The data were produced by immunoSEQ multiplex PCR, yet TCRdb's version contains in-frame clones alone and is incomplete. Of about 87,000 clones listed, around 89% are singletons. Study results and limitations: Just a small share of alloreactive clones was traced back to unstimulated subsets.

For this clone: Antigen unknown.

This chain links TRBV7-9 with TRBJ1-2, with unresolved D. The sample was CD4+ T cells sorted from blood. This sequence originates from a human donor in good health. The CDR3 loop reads CASSLEGYGYTF. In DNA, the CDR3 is TGTGCCAGCAGCTTGGAGGGTTATGGCTACACCTTC.